The present T cell receptor (beta chain) was sequenced within a study of graft-versus-host responses after intestinal transplantation. Notes on this clone: The antigen remains undetermined.

Overall study findings and caveats: Clonal ratios of graft-versus-host to host-versus-graft in allografts were high for patients exhibiting graft-donor T cell macrochimerism.

Sequenced by immunoSEQ multiplex PCR; TCRdb stores in-frame clones only, minus some. The sample lists approximately 70,000 clones, roughly 92% occurring once. The CDR3 has 12 residues. Germline values: CDR1 MGHRA, CDR2 YSYEKL. Trimming removed 1 base from V and 3 bases from J, with 3 bases in between. V is TRBV4-1 and J is TRBJ2-5; D ambiguous. The starting material was bone marrow, obtained approximately 700 days after intestinal transplantation. The TCR comes from a human patient who received an intestinal transplant, so some T cells may come from the graft donor. CDR3 in amino acids: CASSQAKETQYF. The CDR3 DNA is TGCGCCAGCAGCCAAGCCAAAGAGACCCAGTACTTC.